This is a list of T cell receptor beta chains from one sample in a study of blood T cells in healthy people across ages. Via MiXCR, TCRdb re-called the 5' RACE reads, giving one row per CDR3 protein. The data contain under 950,000 distinct CDR3 sequences, roughly 20% of them seen just once; the ten biggest clones take up under 25%. The source material was blood. All receptors come from a man between 65 and 85 years old in good health. Each CDR3 is given with its conserved first and last residue. A D gene is named only where the DNA matches it firmly.

v_gene	d_gene	j_gene	CDR3aa
TRBV20-1	-	TRBJ2-3	CGARDGSISPDTQYF
TRBV5-5	-	TRBJ2-1	CASSFILGAGNEQFF
TRBV2	-	TRBJ1-1	CASSASREGGNTEAFF
TRBV5-1	-	TRBJ2-7	CASSLDMIDEQYF
TRBV7-9	TRBD1	TRBJ2-5	CASSPTAGGEVTQYF
TRBV29-1	TRBD1	TRBJ1-2	CGARTGGGDGYTF
TRBV5-1	-	TRBJ2-7	CASSLVSGVSYEQYF
TRBV7-9	TRBD2	TRBJ2-3	CASSNPRTSGRGTDTQYF
TRBV9	TRBD2	TRBJ2-3	CASSPLAGGPVDTQYF
TRBV11-2	TRBD2	TRBJ2-3	CASNRGLASTDTQYF
TRBV12-3/TRBV12-4	-	TRBJ1-3	CASSFARSGNTIYF
TRBV29-1	-	TRBJ2-5	CSEIDSQETQYF
TRBV27	-	TRBJ1-5	CASSRAGAWRPQHF
TRBV7-2	TRBD1	TRBJ1-1	CASNKIRGGEAFF
TRBV6-1	-	TRBJ2-7	CASGSGQYF
TRBV6-5	-	TRBJ2-7	CASRGRSSSEQYF
TRBV12-3/TRBV12-4	-	TRBJ2-4	CASMRDLAKNIQYF
TRBV7-9	-	TRBJ1-1	CASIDVASTEAFF
TRBV30	-	TRBJ2-3	CAFSSGAGISTDTQYF
TRBV12-3/TRBV12-4	TRBD1	TRBJ1-2	CASSPDRGQGGYTF
TRBV7-3	-	TRBJ2-3	CASSAAGVSTDTQYF
TRBV27	TRBD2	TRBJ2-2	CASVTFGRGNTGELFF
TRBV4-2	TRBD2	TRBJ2-3	CASSQGALAGPPGTDTQYF
TRBV4-1	TRBD1	TRBJ2-3	CASSQEGQGLDTQYF
TRBV25-1	TRBD1	TRBJ1-6	CASSAGQGYNSPLHF
TRBV28	-	TRBJ1-6	CASTVEGYNSPLHF
TRBV6-1	TRBD2	TRBJ2-1	CASSEGLAGGHEFF
TRBV7-9	-	-	CASSLNVEQYF
TRBV6-5	TRBD2	TRBJ2-5	CTSSYRSVAGGPQTQYF
TRBV7-2	-	TRBJ1-2	CASIMLAGKGYTF
TRBV28	TRBD1	-	CASSPRTGPFEQYF
TRBV4-3	-	-	CASSQGPFSGRNEQFF
TRBV20-1	-	TRBJ2-3	CSAAGTAPRTDTQYF
TRBV20-1	TRBD1	TRBJ1-2	CSARGTGRDRGKGYTF
TRBV5-1	-	TRBJ1-5	CASSQTGGQPQHF
TRBV12-3/TRBV12-4	-	TRBJ2-3	CASGPPGGISYTQYF
TRBV29-1	TRBD2	-	CSVGSGDYNEQFF
TRBV4-3	-	TRBJ2-3	CASSQDSLQRGGDTQYF